The 10 T cell receptor beta chains below were found in one sample sequenced in a study of cytomegalovirus exposure and HLA in healthy donors. Use of 60 Vbeta and 13 Jbeta primers characterized the PCR. Produced via immunoSEQ multiplex PCR; TCRdb's table is partial and in-frame only. This sample has 150,000 or so clones, with around 77% found just once. Source material: PBMCs. The receptors were sampled from a man in his forties or fifties in good health and CMV-seronegative.

This chain connects TRBV6-1 to TRBJ2-1, with 9 positions matching TRBD2. Looked up from germline, CDR1 is MNHNS and CDR2 is SASEGT. V was clipped by 4 bases and J by 0 bases; unmatched bases: 13. The length of the CDR3 is 19 residues. The CDR3 DNA is TGTGCCAGCAGTGTCCGTCAAGGCTTAGCGGGAGTCTCCTACAATGAGCAGTTCTTC. Protein: CASSVRQGLAGVSYNEQFF.

The gene calls are TRBV19 and TRBJ2-2, with D possibly being TRBD1 (6 bases). V lost 4 bases, J lost 3 bases, and 12 bases lay in between. CDR3 size: 15 residues. Germline CDR1 reads LNHDA; CDR2 reads SQIVND (reference sequence). Written as DNA, the CDR3 is TGTGCCAGTAGTAATCCAGGGGCGGACACCGGGGAGCTGTTTTTT. Its protein is CASSNPGADTGELFF.

The chain joins TRBV5-6 to TRBJ2-2; D might be TRBD1 (6 bases). This CDR3 has 17 residues. The V end was cut by 4 bases, the J end by 7 bases, with 23 bases between. Germline V CDR1 and CDR2: SGHDT, YYEEEE. CDR3 coding DNA: TGTGCCAGCAGCCCGAACCCTGGACAGCTCGGGAACGGGGAGCTGTTTTTT. Amino acid sequence: CASSPNPGQLGNGELFF. Full variable domain (remainder filled in from reference TRBV5-6 and TRBJ2-2): DAGVTQSPTHLIKTRGQQVTLRCSPKSGHDTVSWYQQALGQGPQFIFQYYEEEERQRGNFPDRFSGHQFPNYSSELNVNALLLGDSALYLCASSPNPGQLGNGELFFGEGSRLTVL.

The rearrangement joins TRBV28 to TRBJ2-6; D remains unclear. From germline, CDR1 is MDHEN and CDR2 SYDVKM. V was clipped by 7 bases and J by 1 base, with 11 bases between them. This CDR3 comprises 15 residues. The CDR3 DNA is TGTGCCAGCATAGCACGTCAGTCTGGGGCCAACGTCCTGACTTTC. As protein: CASIARQSGANVLTF.

This clone was counted only a few times. V usage is TRBV11-1 and J usage is TRBJ2-7; perhaps TRBD2 as D (5 bases). CDR1 SGHAT and CDR2 FQDESV come from the germline V gene (reference sequence). The CDR3 spans 13 residues. As DNA, the CDR3 is TGTGCCAGCAGCCTAGCCTGGGGCTACGAGCAGTACGTC. Amino acid sequence: CASSLAWGYEQYV.

In its sample, this clone was seen once. V usage is TRBV19 and J usage is TRBJ1-5, with D possibly TRBD1 on 6 matching bases. CDR3 size: 13 residues. Trimming left V 2 bases short and J 7 bases short, with 9 bases between. Germline V gene sequence: CDR1 LNHDA, CDR2 SQIVND (reference sequence). The CDR3 protein is CASSIRGMQPQHF. DNA of the CDR3: TGTGCCAGTAGTATAAGGGGGATGCAGCCCCAGCATTTT.

V is TRBV2 and J is TRBJ1-5; TRBD1 matches 8 bases. V lost 8 bases, J lost 4 bases, and 19 bases stayed unmatched. Germline V gene sequence: CDR1 SNHLY, CDR2 FYNNEI. The CDR3 length is 18 residues. DNA of the CDR3: TGTGCCAGCTGCCAGGATACGGCCCGGACAGGGCCGAATCAGCCCCAGCATTTT. Protein product: CASCQDTARTGPNQPQHF.

The DNA for the CDR3 is TGTGCCAGCAGCTTTAGCCAACAAGAGACCCAGTACTTC. Translated, it gives CASSFSQQETQYF. This chain links TRBV7-3 with TRBJ2-5, with D unclear. The CDR3 covers 13 residues. V dropped 3 bases and J dropped 2 bases, with 7 bases sitting between them. Germline V gene data show CDR1 as SGHTA and CDR2 as FQGTGA.

This sequence joins TRBV7-8 and TRBJ1-1, with D perhaps TRBD1 (6 bases). The CDR3 length is 14 residues. In germline, CDR1 is SGHVS, CDR2 FQNEAQ. V lost 2 bases, J lost 5 bases, and 12 bases lay in between. CDR3 DNA: TGTGCCAGCAGCTTAAGGGGGGGGGTTACTGAAGCTTTCTTT. Its translation: CASSLRGGVTEAFF. Complete variable domain (other parts from reference TRBV7-8 and TRBJ1-1): GAGVSQSPRYKVAKRGQDVALRCDPISGHVSLFWYQQALGQGPEFLTYFQNEAQLDKSGLPSDRFFAERPEGSVSTLKIQRTQQEDSAVYLCASSLRGGVTEAFFGQGTRLTVV.

V usage is TRBV7-3 and J usage is TRBJ1-5; tentative D call: TRBD1 (5 bases). The CDR3 is 18 amino acids. Per germline, CDR1 SGHTA and CDR2 FQGTGA. Trimming removed 5 bases at V and 6 bases at J, with 26 bases between. This CDR3 reads CASSPERLASGVGQPQHF. The CDR3 DNA sequence: TGTGCCAGCAGCCCGGAGCGATTGGCCTCGGGGGTAGGTCAGCCCCAGCATTTT.